This T cell receptor beta chain was identified during a study of T cell clonotyping in hematopoietic cell transplantation. Study findings and constraints: Pathologically expanded recipient clonotypes increased progressively from day 30 to day 180 as diversity fell. CD4 and CD8 repertoire contributions could not be separated without sorting.

Generated by immunoSEQ multiplex PCR, the TCRdb table keeps only in-frame clones and is missing some. This sample has 7,200 or so clones, with 88% found just once. In regard to this clone: What it recognizes is unknown.

The source of this sequence is a young adult male patient who had an allogeneic stem cell transplant from a related donor, so the T cells may come from the graft donor. Some clones in this sample may be carry-over from other donors' samples. The sequenced sample was PBMCs, obtained 100 days after allogeneic stem cell transplant.

CDR3: CASSLDQGLGGYTF. The CDR3 DNA sequence: TGTGCCAGCAGCTTAGACCAGGGGCTCGGTGGCTACACCTTC. The rearrangement uses TRBV7-2 and TRBJ1-2, with D perhaps TRBD1 (6 bases). The CDR3 has 14 amino acids. In germline, CDR1 is SGHTA, CDR2 FQGNSA. V was cut by 1 base and J by 7 bases, with 13 bases left in between.